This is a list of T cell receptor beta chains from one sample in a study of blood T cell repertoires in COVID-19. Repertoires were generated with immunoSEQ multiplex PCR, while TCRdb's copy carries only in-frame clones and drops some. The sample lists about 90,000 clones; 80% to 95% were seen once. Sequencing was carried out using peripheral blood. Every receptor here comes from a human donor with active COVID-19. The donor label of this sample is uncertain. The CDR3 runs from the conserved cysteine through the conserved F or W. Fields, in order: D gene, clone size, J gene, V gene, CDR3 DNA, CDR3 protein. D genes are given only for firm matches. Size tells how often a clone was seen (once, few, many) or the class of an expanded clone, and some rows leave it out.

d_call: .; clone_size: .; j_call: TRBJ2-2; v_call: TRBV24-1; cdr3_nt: TGTGCCACCAGTGATTTGGGTAGCGAAGGTACCGGGGAGCTGTTTTTT; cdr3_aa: CATSDLGSEGTGELFF
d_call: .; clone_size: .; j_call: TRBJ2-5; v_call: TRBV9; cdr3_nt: TGTGCCAGCAGCGAAGATGGAACAGGGTACGAGACCCAGTACTTC; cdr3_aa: CASSEDGTGYETQYF
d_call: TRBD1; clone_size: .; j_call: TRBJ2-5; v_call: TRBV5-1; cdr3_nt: TGCGCCAGCAGCACGGACAGGGTGGAGACCCAGTACTTC; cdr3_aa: CASSTDRVETQYF
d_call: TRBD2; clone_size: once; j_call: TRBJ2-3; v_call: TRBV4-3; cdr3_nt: TGCGCCAGCAGCCAAGATGTGATAGCGGGGAACACAGATACGCAGTATTTT; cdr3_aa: CASSQDVIAGNTDTQYF
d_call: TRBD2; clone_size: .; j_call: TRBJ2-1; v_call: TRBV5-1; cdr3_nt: TGCGCCAGCTCGGTGGACGGGGGGGCCAATGAGCAGTTCTTC; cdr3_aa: CASSVDGGANEQFF
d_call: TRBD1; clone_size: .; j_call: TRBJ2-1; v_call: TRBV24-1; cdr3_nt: TGTGCCACCAGTGATCCGCAGACAGGGGGGGATGAGCAGTTCTTC; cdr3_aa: CATSDPQTGGDEQFF
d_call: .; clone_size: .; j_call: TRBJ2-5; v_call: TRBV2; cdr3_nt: TGTGCCAGCAGTGATGACAGCCAAGAGACCCAGTACTTC; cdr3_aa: CASSDDSQETQYF
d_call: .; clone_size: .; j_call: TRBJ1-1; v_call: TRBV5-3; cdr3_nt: TGTGCCAGAAGCCTTGAGCGGGGGAGAACTGAAGCTTTCTTT; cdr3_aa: CARSLERGRTEAFF
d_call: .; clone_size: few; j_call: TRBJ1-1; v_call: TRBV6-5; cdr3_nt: TGTGCCAGCATGATCACTAGCGGGACTGAAGCTTTCTTT; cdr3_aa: CASMITSGTEAFF
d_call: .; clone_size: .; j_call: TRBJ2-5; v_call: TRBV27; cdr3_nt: TGTGCCAGCAGTTTTTTGGGGGCAGAGACCCAGTACTTC; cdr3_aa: CASSFLGAETQYF
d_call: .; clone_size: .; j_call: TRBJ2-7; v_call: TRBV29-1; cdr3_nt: TGCAGCGGGGGACCTACAGGGTTCGAGCAGTACTTC; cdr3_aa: CSGGPTGFEQYF
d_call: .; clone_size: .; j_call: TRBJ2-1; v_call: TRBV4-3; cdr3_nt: TGCGCCAGCAGCCAATCCTTTTATGACAGAACCCTAAACAATGAGCAGTTCTTC; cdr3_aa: CASSQSFYDRTLNNEQFF
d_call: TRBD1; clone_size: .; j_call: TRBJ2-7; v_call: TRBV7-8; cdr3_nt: TGTGCCAGCAGCCTAGAGACAGGGGGCTACGAGCAGTACTTC; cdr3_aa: CASSLETGGYEQYF
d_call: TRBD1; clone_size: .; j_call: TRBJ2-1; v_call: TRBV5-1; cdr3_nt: TGCGCCAGCAGCGACGGAGGACAGGGGCCCCTCGATGAGCAGTTCTTC; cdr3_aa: CASSDGGQGPLDEQFF
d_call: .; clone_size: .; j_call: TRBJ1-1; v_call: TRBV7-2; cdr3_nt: TGTGCCAGCAGCCCTAATCAAGTTAACACTGAAGCTTTCTTT; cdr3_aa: CASSPNQVNTEAFF
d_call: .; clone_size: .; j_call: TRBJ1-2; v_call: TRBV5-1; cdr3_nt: TGCGCCAGCAGCTTGGCCCAGGACAGCCCTGGCTACACCTTC; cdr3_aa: CASSLAQDSPGYTF
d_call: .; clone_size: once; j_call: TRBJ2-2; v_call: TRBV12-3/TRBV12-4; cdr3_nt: TGTGCCAGCAGTTTATACGGGGAGCTGTTTTTT; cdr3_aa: CASSLYGELFF
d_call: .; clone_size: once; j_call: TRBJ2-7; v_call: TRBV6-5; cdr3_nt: TGTGCCAGCAGTTACGGAGGAGGGGTAAGCTCCTACGAGCAGTACTTC; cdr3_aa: CASSYGGGVSSYEQYF
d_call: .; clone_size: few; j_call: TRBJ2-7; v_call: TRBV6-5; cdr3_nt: TGTGCCAGCAGGGACAGTCAACGCTACGAGCAGTACTTC; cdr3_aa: CASRDSQRYEQYF
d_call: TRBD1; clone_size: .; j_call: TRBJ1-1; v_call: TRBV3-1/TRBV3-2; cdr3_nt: TGTGCCAGCAGCCAAAGGACAGGGGGCGTGGGTGAAGCTTTCTTT; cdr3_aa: CASSQRTGGVGEAFF
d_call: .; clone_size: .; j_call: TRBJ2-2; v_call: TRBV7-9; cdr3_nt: TGTGCCAGCAGCTTAGCCCTAAACACCGGGGAGCTGTTTTTT; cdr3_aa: CASSLALNTGELFF
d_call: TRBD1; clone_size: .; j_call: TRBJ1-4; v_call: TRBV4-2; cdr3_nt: TGTGCCAGCAGCCAAAAGGGACAGGGGGTTGAAAAACTGTTTTTT; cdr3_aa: CASSQKGQGVEKLFF